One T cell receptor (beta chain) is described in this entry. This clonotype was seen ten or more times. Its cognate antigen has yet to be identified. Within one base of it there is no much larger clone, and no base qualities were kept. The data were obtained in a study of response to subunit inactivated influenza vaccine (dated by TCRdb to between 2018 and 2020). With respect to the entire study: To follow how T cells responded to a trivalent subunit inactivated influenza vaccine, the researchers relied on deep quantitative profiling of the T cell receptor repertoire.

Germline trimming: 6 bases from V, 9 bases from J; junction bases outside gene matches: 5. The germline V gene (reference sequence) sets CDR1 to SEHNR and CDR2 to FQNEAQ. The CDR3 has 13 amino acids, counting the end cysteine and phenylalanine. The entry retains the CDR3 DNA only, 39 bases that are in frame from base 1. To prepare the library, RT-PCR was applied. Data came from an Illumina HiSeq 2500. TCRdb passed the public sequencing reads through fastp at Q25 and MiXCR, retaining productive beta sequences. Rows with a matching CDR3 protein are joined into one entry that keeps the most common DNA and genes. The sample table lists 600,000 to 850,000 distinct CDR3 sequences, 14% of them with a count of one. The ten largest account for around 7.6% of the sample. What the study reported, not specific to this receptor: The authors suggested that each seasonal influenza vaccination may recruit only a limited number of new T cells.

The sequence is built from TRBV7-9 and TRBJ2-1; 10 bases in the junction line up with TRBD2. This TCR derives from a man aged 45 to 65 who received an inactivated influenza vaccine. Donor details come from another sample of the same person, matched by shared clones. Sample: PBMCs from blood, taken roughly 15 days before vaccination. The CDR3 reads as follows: CASSSIAGGEQFF. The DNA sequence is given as TGTGCCAGCAGTTCGATAGCGGGAGGTGAGCAGTTCTTC.